This T cell receptor (beta chain) stems from a study of blood T cell repertoires in COVID-19. Methods used by the authors: Cell counts per sample came from amplifying reference gene primers. Some clones are missing from TCRdb's copy, which holds only in-frame ones; the method was immunoSEQ multiplex PCR. The DNA was the basis for D and trimming; V, J and clone size are from that table. Of just over 650,000 clones detected, 75% to 90% appear once; the ten largest clones hold over 0.2%. In germline, CDR1 is SGHVS, CDR2 FQNEAQ. The CDR3 runs to 15 residues. V gave up 5 bases and J gave up 4 bases, with 17 bases separating them.

The rearrangement uses TRBV7-8 and TRBJ1-1, with D tentatively TRBD1 (6 bases). Source material: peripheral blood. The source of this sequence is a woman aged 18-29 years with acute or convalescent COVID-19. CDR3 DNA sequence: TGTGCCAGCAGCCAGGGTTTCCTAGGGGGCACTGAAGCTTTCTTT. Translation: CASSQGFLGGTEAFF. The full variable domain, rest sourced from reference TRBV7-8 and TRBJ1-1, is GAGVSQSPRYKVAKRGQDVALRCDPISGHVSLFWYQQALGQGPEFLTYFQNEAQLDKSGLPSDRFFAERPEGSVSTLKIQRTQQEDSAVYLCASSQGFLGGTEAFFGQGTRLTVV.